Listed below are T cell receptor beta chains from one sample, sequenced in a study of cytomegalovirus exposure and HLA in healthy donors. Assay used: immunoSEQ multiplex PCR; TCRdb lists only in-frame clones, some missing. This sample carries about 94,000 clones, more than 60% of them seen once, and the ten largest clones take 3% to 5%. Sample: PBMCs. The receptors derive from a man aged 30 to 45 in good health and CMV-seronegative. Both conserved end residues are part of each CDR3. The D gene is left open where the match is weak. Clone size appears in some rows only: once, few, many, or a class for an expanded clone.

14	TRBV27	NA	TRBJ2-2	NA	TGTGCCAGCAGCTGGCAGGCGAACACCGGGGAGCTGTTTTTT	CASSWQANTGELFF
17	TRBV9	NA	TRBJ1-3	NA	TGTGCCAGCAGGGCGGGAAGTGGACCGAGCTCTGGAAACACCATATATTTT	CASRAGSGPSSGNTIYF
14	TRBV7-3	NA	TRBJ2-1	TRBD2	TGTGCCAGCAGCTTAAGCGGGAGGGGCAATGAGCAGTTCTTC	CASSLSGRGNEQFF
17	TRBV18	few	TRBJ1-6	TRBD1	TGTGCCAGCTCACCGGACAGGCCTCGGAATGGGAATTCACCCCTCCACTTT	CASSPDRPRNGNSPLHF
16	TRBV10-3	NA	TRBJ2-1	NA	TGTGCCATCAGTGAAGGACAGCTGAGCTCCTACAATGAGCAGTTCTTC	CAISEGQLSSYNEQFF
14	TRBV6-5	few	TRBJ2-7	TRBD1	TGTGCCAGCAGTTATAACAGGGGGCTCAACGAGCAGTACTTC	CASSYNRGLNEQYF
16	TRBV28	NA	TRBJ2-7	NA	TGTGCCAGCAGTTTTCGGGGGACTGGTATGGCCTACGAGCAGTACTTC	CASSFRGTGMAYEQYF
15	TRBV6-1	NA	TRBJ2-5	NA	TGTGCCAGCAGGCCCGTATGGACAGCACAAGAGACCCAGTACTTC	CASRPVWTAQETQYF
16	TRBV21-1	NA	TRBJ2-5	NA	TGTGCCAGCAGCAGGTACAACCCGACTATTGGAGAGACCCAGTACTTC	CASSRYNPTIGETQYF
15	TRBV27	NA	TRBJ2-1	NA	TGTGCCAGCAGGGCCCTAGTGGAGGCCTACAATGAGCAGTTCTTC	CASRALVEAYNEQFF
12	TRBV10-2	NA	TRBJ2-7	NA	TGCGCCAGCCGGGGTATTTCCTACGAGCAGTACTTC	CASRGISYEQYF
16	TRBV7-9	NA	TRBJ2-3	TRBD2	TGTGCCAGCAGCTTCCCGACTAGCGGGCCCACAGATACGCAGTATTTT	CASSFPTSGPTDTQYF
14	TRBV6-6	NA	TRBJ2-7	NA	TGTGCCAGCAGTTACGGAGGGAAGGTAGACGAGCAGTACTTC	CASSYGGKVDEQYF
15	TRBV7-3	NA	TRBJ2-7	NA	TGTGCCAGCAGCTTATATCCGGGGGTACCACGCGAGCAGTACTTC	CASSLYPGVPREQYF
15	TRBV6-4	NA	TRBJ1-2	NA	TGTGCCAGCAGTGACGTGGGGGGGGTGGACTATGGCTACACCTTC	CASSDVGGVDYGYTF
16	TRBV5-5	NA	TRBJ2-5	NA	TGTGCCAGCAGCTCCCTCTCTGCGGGGAGGAAGGGGACCCAGTACTTC	CASSSLSAGRKGTQYF
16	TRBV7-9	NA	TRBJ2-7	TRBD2	TGTTCCAGCAGCTTCTTTCAGCGGGAGGGCCTCTACGAGCAGTACTTC	CSSSFFQREGLYEQYF
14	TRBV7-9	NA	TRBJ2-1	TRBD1	TGTGCCAGCAGCAATAGACAGGGTCCGGGTACGCAGTTCTTC	CASSNRQGPGTQFF
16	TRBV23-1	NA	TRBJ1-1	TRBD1	TGCGCCAGCAGTCAATCGGGGGGACAGGGTTACACTGAAGCTTTCTTT	CASSQSGGQGYTEAFF
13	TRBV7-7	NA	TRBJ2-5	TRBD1	TGTGCTAGCAGCTACAGGGGGCAAGAGACCCAGTACTTC	CASSYRGQETQYF
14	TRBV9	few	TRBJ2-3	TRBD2	TGTGCCAGCAATCCAAGCGGGAGCGGCGATACGCAGTATTTT	CASNPSGSGDTQYF
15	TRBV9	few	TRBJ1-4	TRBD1	TGTGCCAGCAGCTTGTCCGGGACAGGCAATGAAAAACTGTTTTTT	CASSLSGTGNEKLFF
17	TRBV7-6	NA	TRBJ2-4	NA	TGTGCCAGCAGCTTATTCGGGGGGCCCGGGGCCAAAAACATTCAGTACTTC	CASSLFGGPGAKNIQYF
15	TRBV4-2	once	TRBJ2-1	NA	TGTGCCAGCAGCCAAGAATACTCCTCCTACAATGAGCAGTTCTTC	CASSQEYSSYNEQFF
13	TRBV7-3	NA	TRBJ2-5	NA	TGTGCCAGCAGCTTTGGCAGAAAAGAGACCCAGTACTTC	CASSFGRKETQYF
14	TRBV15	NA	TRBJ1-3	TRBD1	TGTGCCACCTGTGCCAGGGGGACTGGAAACACCATATATTTT	CATCARGTGNTIYF
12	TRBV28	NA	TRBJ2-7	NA	TGTGCCAGCAGTCCCCTCTCCTACGAGCAGTACTTC	CASSPLSYEQYF